This T cell receptor (beta chain) was recorded in a study of T cell changes during pregnancy in multiple sclerosis. Sequencing used immunoSEQ multiplex PCR; TCRdb keeps in-frame clones, though not all of them. The data show approximately 40,000 clones, 80% to 95% seen once. From germline, CDR1 is SGDLS and CDR2 YYNGEE. There are 14 residues in the CDR3. After removal of 3 bases from V and 0 bases from J, the junction contained 2 bases not matched to a gene. This clone was counted only a few times. The same CDR3 also results from other DNA sequences found in this sample. The sequencing here drew on CD8+ T cells from peripheral blood mononuclear cells, taken in the third trimester of pregnancy. The clonotype comes from a female donor with multiple sclerosis, enrolled in a pregnancy study. The rearrangement links TRBV9 to TRBJ1-1, with 7 bases aligning to TRBD1. CDR3 bases: TGTGCCAGCAGCGGACAGGGATTGAACACTGAAGCTTTCTTT. Residues: CASSGQGLNTEAFF.